Presented here are 21 T cell receptor beta chains from one specimen sequenced in a study of identical twins. TCRdb reprocessed the 5' RACE reads with MiXCR, giving one entry per CDR3 protein. The data show under 300,000 distinct CDR3 sequences, with over 11% seen just once and approximately 8.2% held by the top ten. The sequenced sample was memory (CD45RO+) T cells sorted from blood. These receptor sequences come from a young woman in good health.

This clonotype was counted many times. The chain links TRBV7-6 to TRBJ2-1, with 9 bases aligning to TRBD2. With V trimmed by 2 bases and J by 4 bases, 9 bases remained unmatched. Germline V gives CDR1 SGHVS, CDR2 FNYEAQ. The CDR3 spans 17 residues. CDR3 sequence reads: CASSLFAAGGSYNEQFF. The CDR3 region has the DNA TGTGCCAGCAGCTTATTCGCAGCGGGGGGCTCTTACAATGAGCAGTTCTTC.

The sample holds a few counts of this clonotype. The chain is built from TRBV7-9 and TRBJ1-4; TRBD1 matches 10 bases. V lost 4 bases and J lost 12; bases outside the gene matches: 11. The CDR3 sequence is 15 residues long. The germline CDR1 and CDR2 sequences are SEHNR and FQNEAQ (reference sequence). The CDR3 DNA follows: TGTGCCAGCAGCTGGGGACAGGGGAGCCTTGTGGAACTGTTTTTT. This translates into CASSWGQGSLVELFF.

The V call is TRBV3-1, the J call TRBJ2-7; D is undetermined. Germline V gene data show CDR1 as LGHDT and CDR2 as YNNKEL (reference sequence). This CDR3 region has 15 residues. Deletions cut 1 base from V and 3 bases from J, with 13 bases between. CDR3 sequence (DNA): TGTGCCAGCAGCCAAGGGCGATCGGCCTACTACGAGCAGTACTTC. Its protein is CASSQGRSAYYEQYF.

This clonotype was recorded a few times. The V and J genes are TRBV4-2 and TRBJ2-2, with D possibly being TRBD2 (6 bases). The V gene lost 1 base and the J gene lost 3 bases, with 12 bases spanning the gap. The CDR3 sequence is 16 residues long. Germline CDR1 LGHNA, CDR2 YNFKEQ. The CDR3, as DNA: TGTGCCAGCAGCCAAGGAGGGAGCGGGTACACCGGGGAGCTGTTTTTT. Translation: CASSQGGSGYTGELFF.

The gene calls are TRBV6-1 and TRBJ2-1; 9 bases align to TRBD2. The CDR3 has 14 residues. V was clipped by 5 bases and J by 7 bases; unmatched bases: 6. Germline V lookup: CDR1 MNHNS, CDR2 SASEGT. The CDR3 is CASSPRTSANEQFF. The CDR3 nucleotides are TGTGCCAGCAGTCCCCGGACTAGCGCTAATGAGCAGTTCTTC.

This clonotype has more than one count but fewer than ten. The genes are TRBV7-6 and TRBJ2-7; no definite D call. The CDR3 spans 14 residues. V lost 4 bases and J 2 bases, leaving 12 bases between the germline ends. Germline V CDR1 and CDR2: SGHVS, FNYEAQ. The chain's CDR3 is CASSSSPNPYEQYF. In DNA, the CDR3 is TGTGCCAGCAGCTCGTCGCCAAACCCCTACGAGCAGTACTTC.

This clonotype was counted between two and nine times. The rearrangement joins TRBV12-3 or TRBV12-4 to TRBJ2-7; 8 bases line up with TRBD1. This CDR3 has 14 residues. V gave up 1 base and J gave up 6 bases; unmatched junction bases: 5. The CDR3 DNA reads as TGTGCCAGCAGTTTAGGGGCAGGGGGCGGCGAGCAGTACTTC. Residues: CASSLGAGGGEQYF.

The V gene is TRBV5-1, the J gene TRBJ2-7, with D perhaps being TRBD1 or TRBD2 (6 bases each). Per the germline V gene, CDR1 is SGHRS and CDR2 is YFSETQ. V was shortened by 4 bases and J by 0 bases, with 11 bases between the two germline ends. This CDR3 has 14 amino acids. The CDR3: CASSPSGASYEQYF. The CDR3 coding sequence is TGCGCCAGCAGCCCGTCGGGGGCCTCCTACGAGCAGTACTTC. Drawing the rest from reference TRBV5-1 and TRBJ2-7, the complete variable domain is KAGVTQTPRYLIKTRGQQVTLSCSPISGHRSVSWYQQTPGQGLQFLFEYFSETQRNKGNFPGRFSGRQFSNSRSEMNVSTLELGDSALYLCASSPSGASYEQYFGPGTRLTVT.

CDR3 nucleotide sequence: TGTGCCAGCAGCCTGGGGGGGCAGAGAGGCTACACCTTC. It specifies CASSLGGQRGYTF. J is TRBJ1-2 and V is TRBV7-6, with D tentatively TRBD1 (6 bases). The V end lost 5 bases, the J end lost 8 bases, and 15 bases lay between the germline ends. CDR1 is SGHVS, CDR2 FNYEAQ, per germline. The CDR3 sequence is 13 residues long.

CDR3 nucleotides: TGTGCCAGCAGGCTAGGACAGGGGAGACACACCGGGGAGCTGTTTTTT. It encodes CASRLGQGRHTGELFF. The chain is built from TRBV5-4 and TRBJ2-2, with 9 bases identical to TRBD1. The CDR3 sequence is 16 residues long. V was pared by 5 bases and J by 3 bases, with 8 bases of the junction left unmatched. From germline, CDR1 is SGHNT and CDR2 YYREEE (reference sequence).

This clonotype was picked up many times. The CDR3 loop reads CASSSFRAGGSDTQYF. Here the CDR3 DNA reads TGTGCCAGCAGCTCATTTCGAGCGGGAGGGTCAGATACGCAGTATTTT. The rearrangement links TRBV7-2 to TRBJ2-3; 10 bases align to TRBD2. The germline gives CDR1 SGHTA, CDR2 FQGNSA. The trim removed 4 bases at V and 4 bases at J, leaving 8 bases unmatched. The CDR3 consists of 16 residues. The complete variable domain, with remaining parts taken from reference TRBV7-2 and TRBJ2-3, reads GAGVSQSPSNKVTEKGKDVELRCDPISGHTALYWYRQSLGQGLEFLIYFQGNSAPDKSGLPSDRFSAERTGGSVSTLTIQRTQQEDSAVYLCASSSFRAGGSDTQYFGPGTRLTVL.

V and J are TRBV12-3 or TRBV12-4 and TRBJ2-2; 11 bases agree with TRBD2. V shed 5 bases, J shed 4 bases, and the junction held 6 bases outside the gene matches. The CDR3 contains 16 residues. CDR3 DNA sequence: TGTGCCAGCAGTCTAATAGCGGGGGGGGGCACCGGGGAGCTGTTTTTT. This gives the protein CASSLIAGGGTGELFF.

The chain couples TRBV4-1 to TRBJ2-3; 12 positions agree with TRBD2. Per the germline V gene, CDR1 is MGHRA and CDR2 is YSYEKL. V shed 3 bases, J shed 4 bases, and the junction held 5 bases outside the gene matches. The CDR3 is 16 residues long. As DNA, the CDR3 is TGCGCCAGCAGCCATCGTCTAGCGGGAGGGGCAGATACGCAGTATTTT. Amino acids: CASSHRLAGGADTQYF.

The CDR3 nucleotides are TGCAGTGCTAGAGAAGTATCGGACACACTCCAAGAGACCCAGTACTTC. The encoded protein is CSAREVSDTLQETQYF. The genes are TRBV20-1 and TRBJ2-5, with D possibly TRBD1 on 5 matching bases. Germline V gene lookup returns CDR1 DFQATT and CDR2 SNEGSKA (reference sequence). Trimming removed 0 bases at V and 1 base at J, with 15 bases between. The CDR3 is made up of 16 amino acids.

The rearrangement links TRBV20-1 to TRBJ2-7; D might be TRBD2 (6 bases). From germline, CDR1 is DFQATT and CDR2 SNEGSKA (reference sequence). V was pared by 7 bases and J by 2 bases, with 15 bases between. The CDR3 runs to 13 residues. This CDR3 is CSVGAGGTYEQYF. DNA for the CDR3: TGCAGTGTTGGGGCTGGGGGGACCTACGAGCAGTACTTC.

This clonotype was observed at least ten times. This rearrangement joins TRBV3-1 to TRBJ1-1; D not resolved. The CDR3 runs to 14 residues. V dropped 1 base and J dropped 4 bases, with 10 bases sitting between them. Germline V gives CDR1 LGHDT, CDR2 YNNKEL (reference sequence). For the CDR3, the DNA is TGTGCCAGCAGCCAAGTTCAAGGGAGCACTGAAGCTTTCTTT. It is translated as CASSQVQGSTEAFF.

The gene calls are TRBV27 and TRBJ2-4; 7 bases match TRBD1. Germline trimming cut 0 bases from V and 0 bases from J; bases unmatched to any gene: 11. This CDR3 region has 19 residues. Per germline, CDR1 MNHEY and CDR2 SMNVEV (reference sequence). CDR3 sequence (DNA): TGTGCCAGCAGTTTATCCTCAGGGGGTCTCGAAGGAGCCAAAAACATTCAGTACTTC. Translation gives CASSLSSGGLEGAKNIQYF.

The CDR3 loop reads CASSRSGTPGADEQFF. The CDR3 DNA follows: TGTGCCAGCAGTCGAAGCGGGACCCCTGGGGCGGATGAGCAGTTCTTC. V gene TRBV7-2 combines with J gene TRBJ2-1; 7 bases are a match to TRBD2. The CDR3 contains 16 residues. Germline CDR1 and CDR2: SGHTA and FQGNSA. J gave up 8 bases and V 6 bases, and 16 bases lay outside the gene matches.

This chain connects TRBV4-2 to TRBJ1-1; TRBD1 matches 7 bases. Germline V gene lookup returns CDR1 LGHNA and CDR2 YNFKEQ. The trim removed 3 bases at V and 1 base at J, leaving 11 bases unmatched. The CDR3 spans 17 residues. CDR3 region: CASSQSTGASSNTEAFF. The CDR3 nucleotides read TGTGCCAGCAGCCAGTCCACAGGGGCGTCCTCGAACACTGAAGCTTTCTTT.

This chain links TRBV29-1 with TRBJ2-3; possibly TRBD2 for D (6 bases). Trimming stripped 6 bases from V and 6 bases from J, with 10 bases between. From germline, CDR1 is SQVTM and CDR2 ANQGSEA. The CDR3 covers 11 residues. DNA of the CDR3: TGCAGCGTCCCCCGGGGGGATACGCAGTATTTT. Translated, it gives CSVPRGDTQYF.

This clonotype came up a few times. The V and J genes are TRBV14 and TRBJ1-1, with D possibly TRBD1 on 5 matching bases. The germline V gene has CDR1 SGHDN and CDR2 FVKESK. Deletions cut 2 bases from V and 4 bases from J, with 14 bases between. There are 15 residues in the CDR3. The CDR3 region is CASSQPPGYSTEAFF. CDR3 sequence (DNA): TGTGCCAGCAGCCAACCCCCAGGGTACAGCACTGAAGCTTTCTTT.